This T cell receptor (beta chain) came from a study of blood T cells in healthy people across ages. About the research overall: Template switching retrieved approximately one barcoded beta molecule for each two T cells.

Primers used in a second PCR of roughly 7 to 12 cycles were a sample-barcoded 5' primer and a J-beta primer mix. Every cDNA molecule carried a tag from a template-switch adaptor bearing 12 random nucleotides. TCRdb re-derived calls from the 5' RACE reads in MiXCR, one entry per CDR3 protein. The table records around 800,000 distinct CDR3 sequences, 60% to 80% of them present only once. The germline V gene encodes CDR1 SGHRS and CDR2 YFSETQ. CDR3 length equals 16 residues. V dropped 0 bases and J dropped 2; count of bases not matched to a gene: 3. Per-sample PBMC isolation yielded at least 6.5 million cells. The extraction recovered at least 5.5 micrograms of total RNA per sample.

The chain uses TRBV5-1 and TRBJ2-5, with 11 bases aligning to TRBD2. The receptor's source is a man aged 25 to 40 in good health. Material: blood. Written as DNA, the CDR3 is TGCGCCAGCAGCTTGGCGGTAGCGGGAGGGCAAGAGACCCAGTACTTC. Its protein is CASSLAVAGGQETQYF.